The rows below give T cell receptor beta chains drawn from one sample of a study of blood T cell repertoires in COVID-19. Clones were sequenced by immunoSEQ multiplex PCR, and TCRdb holds only the in-frame ones, with some missing. Counted here are about 160,000 clones, approximately 84% occurring once; the ten biggest clones make up 20% to 25%. The sample taken for sequencing was peripheral blood. The receptors shown here come from an elderly woman with acute or convalescent COVID-19. The CDR3 runs from the conserved cysteine through the conserved F or W. D genes are given only for firm matches. Size is omitted from some rows. Given values are once, few, many or a class for expanded clones.

CASTPPLWLAGGPTDTQYF	TGTGCCAGCACCCCTCCCCTTTGGCTAGCGGGAGGCCCCACAGATACGCAGTATTTT	.	TRBV12-1	.	TRBJ2-3
CASMGQMNTGELFF	TGTGCCAGTATGGGACAGATGAACACCGGGGAGCTGTTTTTT	few	TRBV19	TRBD1	TRBJ2-2
CASSLGRGNTEAFF	TGTGCCAGCAGCTTGGGAAGGGGGAACACTGAAGCTTTCTTT	.	TRBV5-5	.	TRBJ1-1
CASSPDRIYGYTF	TGTGCCAGCAGCCCGGACAGAATTTATGGCTACACCTTC	.	TRBV12-3/TRBV12-4	.	TRBJ1-2
CASSEQINYGYTF	TGCGCCAGCAGTGAGCAGATTAACTATGGCTACACCTTC	.	TRBV10-2	.	TRBJ1-2
CASSQYEGAKQFF	TGTGCCAGCAGCCAGTACGAAGGGGCAAAGCAGTTCTTC	.	TRBV3-1/TRBV3-2	.	TRBJ2-1
CASSFLGGTADYEQYF	TGTGCCAGCAGCTTCCTTGGGGGGACAGCAGACTACGAGCAGTACTTC	.	TRBV5-6	.	TRBJ2-7
CASSLSGLARYEQYF	TGTGCCAGCAGTCTTAGCGGGTTGGCCCGCTACGAGCAGTACTTC	once	TRBV6-5	TRBD2	TRBJ2-7
CASSPHQTGDTGELFF	TGTGCCAGCAGTCCTCATCAGACAGGGGACACCGGGGAGCTGTTTTTT	once	TRBV2	TRBD1	TRBJ2-2
CASSPPGDSYEQYF	TGTGCCAGCAGTCCGCCTGGGGACAGCTACGAGCAGTACTTC	.	TRBV6-5	TRBD1	TRBJ2-7
CASSLEGGRAAYEQYF	TGTGCCAGCAGCTTGGAAGGCGGGAGGGCCGCCTACGAGCAGTACTTC	few	TRBV5-5	TRBD2	TRBJ2-7
CASSLAVGAQYF	TGTGCCAGCAGCTTAGCGGTGGGAGCCCAGTACTTC	.	TRBV7-2	.	TRBJ2-5
CASRTMTSEGTDTQYF	TGTGCCAGCAGGACAATGACTAGCGAGGGCACAGATACGCAGTATTTT	.	TRBV2	TRBD2	TRBJ2-3
CSATTSYEQYF	TGCAGTGCTACTACCTCCTACGAGCAGTACTTC	.	TRBV20-1	.	TRBJ2-7
CASSLGSPDRGLLETQYF	TGTGCCAGCAGCTTAGGGAGCCCGGACAGGGGGTTATTAGAGACCCAGTACTTC	.	TRBV7-8	TRBD1	TRBJ2-5
CASWDLSGREVCTDTQYF	TGTGCCAGTTGGGACCTATCGGGGCGGGAGGTCTGCACAGATACGCAGTATTTT	.	TRBV19	TRBD2	TRBJ2-3
CASSLTGGHTYEQYF	TGTGCCAGCAGCCTTACAGGGGGCCATACCTACGAGCAGTACTTC	.	TRBV9	TRBD1	TRBJ2-7
CASSLGLAQHSGQYF	TGTGCCAGCAGCCTTGGACTAGCGCAACATTCAGGGCAGTACTTC	few	TRBV3-1/TRBV3-2	TRBD2	TRBJ2-7
CASSTGGDQPQHF	TGTGCCAGCTCAACAGGGGGCGATCAGCCCCAGCATTTT	.	TRBV18	TRBD1	TRBJ1-5
CASSPRTGGSTGELFF	TGTGCCAGCAGCCCCCGGACAGGGGGTTCCACCGGGGAGCTGTTTTTT	few	TRBV7-8	TRBD1	TRBJ2-2
CASSLVAGGNSPLHF	TGTGCCAGCAGCTTAGTTGCAGGGGGAAATTCACCCCTCCACTTT	.	TRBV7-2	TRBD1	TRBJ1-6
CASRAGTSGIGRGETQYF	TGTGCCAGCAGGGCAGGGACTAGCGGGATCGGGAGGGGAGAGACCCAGTACTTC	.	TRBV2	TRBD2	TRBJ2-5
CASSLDSGAYGYTF	TGTGCCAGCAGCTTGGATTCAGGGGCCTATGGCTACACCTTC	.	TRBV5-5	.	TRBJ1-2
CASSARLASSYNEQFF	TGTGCCAGCAGCGCCAGACTAGCGAGCTCCTACAATGAGCAGTTCTTC	.	TRBV9	TRBD2	TRBJ2-1
CASSPGFSYNEQFF	TGTGCCAGTAGTCCAGGTTTCTCCTACAATGAGCAGTTCTTC	.	TRBV19	.	TRBJ2-1
CASMILAGTDTQYF	TGTGCCAGCATGATACTAGCGGGAACCGATACGCAGTATTTT	many	TRBV7-8	TRBD2	TRBJ2-3
CASSSSGSTDTQYF	TGTGCCAGCAGTTCTAGCGGGAGCACAGATACGCAGTATTTT	.	TRBV7-9	TRBD2	TRBJ2-3
CASSSPDFSGNTIYF	TGTGCCAGCAGTTCCCCGGACTTCTCTGGAAACACCATATATTTT	.	TRBV6-5	.	TRBJ1-3
CASSVSGDTQYF	TGTGCCAGCAGTGTGTCGGGAGATACGCAGTATTTT	.	TRBV2	.	TRBJ2-3
CASSLGGASNEQFF	TGTGCCAGCAGCTTGGGCGGGGCTAGCAATGAGCAGTTCTTC	once	TRBV5-4	.	TRBJ2-1
CASSRQGSSSYEQYF	TGTGCCAGCAGCCGACAGGGGAGTAGCTCCTACGAGCAGTACTTC	.	TRBV9	TRBD1	TRBJ2-7
CASSLQGIGEAFF	TGTGCCAGCAGCCTACAGGGGATCGGTGAAGCTTTCTTT	.	TRBV3-1/TRBV3-2	TRBD1	TRBJ1-1
CASSTFARAGSDTQYF	TGTGCCAGCAGCACCTTCGCTAGGGCGGGATCAGATACGCAGTATTTT	.	TRBV21-1	.	TRBJ2-3
CASSLNNNSPLHF	TGTGCCAGCAGTTTAAACAATAATTCACCCCTCCACTTT	.	TRBV12-3/TRBV12-4	.	TRBJ1-6
CASSSQLFSGSLPDTQYF	TGCGCCAGCAGCTCCCAGCTCTTTAGCGGGAGTCTCCCAGATACGCAGTATTTT	.	TRBV5-1	TRBD2	TRBJ2-3
CASSARQGASPLHF	TGTGCCAGCAGCGCCCGACAGGGAGCATCACCCCTCCACTTT	.	TRBV7-2	TRBD1	TRBJ1-6
CSVGGNEQYF	TGCAGCGTTGGCGGGAACGAGCAGTACTTC	.	TRBV29-1	.	TRBJ2-7
CASTPRQLPIGGYTF	TGCGCCAGCACCCCGAGACAGCTCCCTATCGGGGGCTACACCTTC	once	TRBV10-2	.	TRBJ1-2
CASSIGSGGQPQHF	TGTGCCAGTAGTATAGGATCGGGGGGCCAGCCCCAGCATTTT	.	TRBV19	.	TRBJ1-5
CAAGRGQNTEAFF	TGTGCCGCTGGGAGGGGACAGAACACTGAAGCTTTCTTT	.	TRBV6-5	.	TRBJ1-1
CASSYGGTGAEAFF	TGTGCCAGCAGTTACGGCGGGACAGGGGCCGAAGCTTTCTTT	.	TRBV6-5	TRBD1	TRBJ1-1
CAIGTPRYQPQHF	TGTGCCATTGGGACACCAAGGTATCAGCCCCAGCATTTT	.	TRBV6-5	.	TRBJ1-5
CAWSVGGNTEAFF	TGTGCCTGGAGTGTGGGAGGGAACACTGAAGCTTTCTTT	few	TRBV30	.	TRBJ1-1
CASSSGGGPYNEQFF	TGCGCCAGCAGTAGTGGGGGGGGCCCCTACAATGAGCAGTTCTTC	.	TRBV5-1	.	TRBJ2-1
CASRTESNQPQHF	TGTGCCAGTAGAACAGAAAGCAATCAGCCCCAGCATTTT	.	TRBV19	.	TRBJ1-5
CASSPYDGKVYTQYF	TGTGCCAGCAGCCCGTATGACGGGAAGGTATATACGCAGTATTTT	.	TRBV5-5	.	TRBJ2-3
CSVESTGYNEQFF	TGCAGCGTTGAATCTACAGGTTACAATGAGCAGTTCTTC	.	TRBV29-1	.	TRBJ2-1
CASSASGETQYF	TGTGCCAGCTCAGCATCGGGAGAGACCCAGTACTTC	.	TRBV18	.	TRBJ2-5
CASSELTGVTEAFF	TGCGCCAGCAGCGAACTGACAGGGGTAACTGAAGCTTTCTTT	.	TRBV5-1	TRBD1	TRBJ1-1
CASSLWRGSTAGQGGSPLHF	TGTGCCAGCAGTTTATGGCGAGGTTCTACGGCGGGACAGGGAGGGTCACCCCTCCACTTT	.	TRBV27	TRBD1	TRBJ1-6
CASSYSGGAGRTQETQYF	TGTGCCAGCAGTTATTCCGGCGGAGCGGGACGCACCCAAGAGACCCAGTACTTC	.	TRBV6-2/TRBV6-3	TRBD2	TRBJ2-5
CASSEALGTAFF	TGTGCCAGCAGTGAAGCCCTCGGGACAGCCTTCTTC	.	TRBV2	TRBD1	TRBJ2-7
CASSFRTGYPYEQYF	TGTGCCAGCAGCTTCAGGACAGGGTACCCCTACGAGCAGTACTTC	.	TRBV9	TRBD1	TRBJ2-7
CASSAEVDQPQHF	TGTGCCAGCAGTGCGGAGGTAGATCAGCCCCAGCATTTT	.	TRBV6-4	.	TRBJ1-5
CASRFSNTGELFF	TGTGCCAGCAGGTTCTCCAACACCGGGGAGCTGTTTTTT	.	TRBV12-3/TRBV12-4	.	TRBJ2-2
CASTPLAGGLGGHEQYF	TGTGCCAGCACCCCACTAGCGGGAGGGCTCGGGGGCCACGAGCAGTACTTC	.	TRBV5-6	TRBD2	TRBJ2-7